The rows below give T cell receptor beta chains drawn from one sample of a study of T cells after yellow fever vaccination. TCRdb re-derived calls from the 5' RACE reads in MiXCR, one entry per CDR3 protein. The sample includes 150,000 to 200,000 distinct CDR3 sequences, approximately 6.2% of them seen just once. Sequencing used CD4+ T cells sorted from PBMCs, obtained on the day of the first yellow fever vaccination. These receptors came from a man between 18 and 35 years old who received the YFV17D yellow fever vaccine. The CDR3 runs from the conserved cysteine through the conserved F or W. Fields, in order: V gene, J gene, D gene, clone size, CDR3 DNA, CDR3 protein. The D gene is left open where the match is weak. Clone size appears in some rows only: once, few, many, or a class for an expanded clone.

v_call: TRBV6-2/TRBV6-3
j_call: TRBJ1-5
d_call: NA
clone_size: many
cdr3_nt: TGTGCCAGCAGCCTTGACAGCGGGGGCAATCAGCCCCAGCATTTT
cdr3_aa: CASSLDSGGNQPQHF

v_call: TRBV12-3/TRBV12-4
j_call: TRBJ2-7
d_call: NA
clone_size: many
cdr3_nt: TGTGCCAGCAGTTTTAGGTCCTACGAGCAGTACTTC
cdr3_aa: CASSFRSYEQYF

v_call: TRBV20-1
j_call: TRBJ2-3
d_call: TRBD2
clone_size: few
cdr3_nt: TGCAGTGCTAGAGACCGGTGGAACCAGCGGGGAAGCACAGATACGCAGTATTTT
cdr3_aa: CSARDRWNQRGSTDTQYF

v_call: TRBV5-4
j_call: TRBJ1-1
d_call: NA
clone_size: many
cdr3_nt: TGTGCCAGCAGCTTGCCGGCGGGGCTCGGAACGTTCGCGTTT
cdr3_aa: CASSLPAGLGTFAF

v_call: TRBV7-3
j_call: TRBJ2-5
d_call: TRBD2
clone_size: many
cdr3_nt: TGTGCCAGCAGCTACGGGGGGGGACGGGAGACCCAGTACTTC
cdr3_aa: CASSYGGGRETQYF

v_call: TRBV18
j_call: TRBJ1-2
d_call: TRBD1
clone_size: few
cdr3_nt: TGTGCCAGCTCATCCCAACCGGGACAGGGGGCCTATGGCTACACCTTC
cdr3_aa: CASSSQPGQGAYGYTF

v_call: TRBV3-1
j_call: TRBJ1-6
d_call: NA
clone_size: NA
cdr3_nt: TGTGCCAGCAGCCAAGAGTGGTGGAATTCACCCCTCCACTTT
cdr3_aa: CASSQEWWNSPLHF

v_call: TRBV19
j_call: TRBJ2-1
d_call: NA
clone_size: many
cdr3_nt: TGTGCCAGCGGGCGGGCCCTCAATGAGCAGTTCTTC
cdr3_aa: CASGRALNEQFF

v_call: TRBV18
j_call: TRBJ1-2
d_call: NA
clone_size: few
cdr3_nt: TGTGCCAGCTCCTTAGTCGGGTCCTCTGGCTACACCTTC
cdr3_aa: CASSLVGSSGYTF

v_call: TRBV5-1
j_call: TRBJ2-1
d_call: NA
clone_size: many
cdr3_nt: TGCGCCAGCAGCTTGGTAGGGACACTCCTAGGAGAGCAGTTCTTC
cdr3_aa: CASSLVGTLLGEQFF

v_call: TRBV20-1
j_call: TRBJ2-4
d_call: NA
clone_size: many
cdr3_nt: TGCAGTGCCGGGCCGCAGAGCATTCAGTACTTC
cdr3_aa: CSAGPQSIQYF

v_call: TRBV27
j_call: TRBJ1-4
d_call: NA
clone_size: many
cdr3_nt: TGTGCCAGCAGTTTAGGCAGTCATAATGAAAAACTGTTTTTT
cdr3_aa: CASSLGSHNEKLFF

v_call: TRBV4-1
j_call: TRBJ2-3
d_call: TRBD2
clone_size: many
cdr3_nt: TGCGCCAGCAGCCAAGATCGGCGGGGGGGCCGTGATACGCAGTATTTT
cdr3_aa: CASSQDRRGGRDTQYF

v_call: TRBV24-1
j_call: TRBJ2-3
d_call: TRBD2
clone_size: many
cdr3_nt: TGTGCCACAGGGACTAGCGGGACAGATACGCAGTATTTT
cdr3_aa: CATGTSGTDTQYF

v_call: TRBV6-5
j_call: TRBJ1-1
d_call: NA
clone_size: many
cdr3_nt: TGTGCCAGCAGTTACGCAAGGCTATTCACTGAAGCTTTCTTT
cdr3_aa: CASSYARLFTEAFF

v_call: TRBV7-2
j_call: TRBJ1-2
d_call: NA
clone_size: many
cdr3_nt: TGTGCCAGCAGCTTATGGGCAGCGTATGGCTACACCTTC
cdr3_aa: CASSLWAAYGYTF